This entry is about one TCR beta chain. As yet, its antigen is unknown. Other DNA sequences in the sample encode the same CDR3. Amplification used 60 Vbeta primers and 13 Jbeta primers. Using immunoSEQ multiplex PCR, the repertoire was profiled, and TCRdb retains in-frame clones only, with some absent. The table shows 120,000 or so clones, with around 80% occurring only once. This entry belongs to a study of cytomegalovirus exposure and HLA in healthy donors. Whole-study context: Out of roughly 170 million T cells, an earlier analysis found over 90 million unique TCR beta sequences in total.

The germline CDR1 and CDR2 sequences are LNHDA and SQIVND (reference sequence). The length of the CDR3 is 14 residues. Trimming shortened V by 3 bases and J by 2 bases, and 10 bases separated the two germline ends. Points from the study as a whole: The study had only CMV serostatus as immune exposure information. The study listed approximately 170 cytomegalovirus-associated TCR beta chains. Reported findings show TCR beta sequences accurately forecast HLA-A and HLA-B alleles in most subjects.

The sequencing sample was made of PBMCs. The receptor was isolated from a man aged 25 to 45 in good health and CMV-seronegative. J is TRBJ1-1 and V is TRBV19; D gene unclear. The CDR3 DNA sequence: TGTGCCAGTAGTATTACCGGGGTAAACACTGAAGCTTTCTTT. Protein product: CASSITGVNTEAFF.